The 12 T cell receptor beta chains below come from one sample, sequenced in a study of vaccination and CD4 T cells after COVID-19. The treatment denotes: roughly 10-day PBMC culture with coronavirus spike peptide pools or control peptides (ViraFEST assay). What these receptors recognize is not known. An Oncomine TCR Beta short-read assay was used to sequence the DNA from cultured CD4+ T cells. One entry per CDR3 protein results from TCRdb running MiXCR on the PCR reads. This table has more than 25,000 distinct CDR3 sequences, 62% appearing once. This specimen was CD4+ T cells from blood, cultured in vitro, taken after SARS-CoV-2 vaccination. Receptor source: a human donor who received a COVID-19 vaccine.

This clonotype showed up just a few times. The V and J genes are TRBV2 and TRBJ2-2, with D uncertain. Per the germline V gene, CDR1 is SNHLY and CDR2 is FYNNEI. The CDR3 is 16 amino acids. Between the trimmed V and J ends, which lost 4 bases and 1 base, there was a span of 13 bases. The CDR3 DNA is TGTGCCAGCAGTGTACGGCAAACCTTGAACACCGGGGAGCTGTTTTTT. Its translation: CASSVRQTLNTGELFF. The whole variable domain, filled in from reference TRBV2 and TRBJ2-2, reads EPEVTQTPSHQVTQMGQEVILRCVPISNHLYFYWYRQILGQKVEFLVSFYNNEISEKSEIFDDQFSVERPDGSNFTLKIRSTKLEDSAMYFCASSVRQTLNTGELFFGEGSRLTVL.

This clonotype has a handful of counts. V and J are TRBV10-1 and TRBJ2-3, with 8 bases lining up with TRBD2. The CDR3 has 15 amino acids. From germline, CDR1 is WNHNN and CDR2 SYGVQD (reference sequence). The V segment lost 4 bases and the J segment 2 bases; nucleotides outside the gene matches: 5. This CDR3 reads CASSAGRGVTDTQYF. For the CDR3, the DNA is TGCGCCAGCAGTGCTGGGCGGGGGGTCACAGATACGCAGTATTTT.

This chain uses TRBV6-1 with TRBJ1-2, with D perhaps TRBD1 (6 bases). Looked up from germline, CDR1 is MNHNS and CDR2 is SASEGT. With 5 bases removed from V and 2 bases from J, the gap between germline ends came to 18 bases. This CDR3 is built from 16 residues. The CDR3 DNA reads TGTGCCAGCAGTAGGCAGGGGATAAGTGGGAACTATGGCTACACCTTC. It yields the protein CASSRQGISGNYGYTF.

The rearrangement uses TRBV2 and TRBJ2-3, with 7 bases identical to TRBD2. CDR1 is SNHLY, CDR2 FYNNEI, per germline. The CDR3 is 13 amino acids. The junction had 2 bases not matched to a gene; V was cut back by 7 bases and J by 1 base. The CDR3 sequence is CASIAGGTDTQYF. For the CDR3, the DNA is TGTGCCAGCATTGCGGGGGGCACAGATACGCAGTATTTT.

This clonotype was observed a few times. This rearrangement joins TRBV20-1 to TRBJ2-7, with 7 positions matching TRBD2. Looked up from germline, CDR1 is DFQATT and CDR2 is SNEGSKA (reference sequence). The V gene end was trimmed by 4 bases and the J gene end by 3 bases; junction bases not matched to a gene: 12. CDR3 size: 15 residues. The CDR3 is CSAIPFLAAHYEQYF. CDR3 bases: TGCAGTGCTATTCCCTTCCTAGCGGCGCACTACGAGCAGTACTTC.

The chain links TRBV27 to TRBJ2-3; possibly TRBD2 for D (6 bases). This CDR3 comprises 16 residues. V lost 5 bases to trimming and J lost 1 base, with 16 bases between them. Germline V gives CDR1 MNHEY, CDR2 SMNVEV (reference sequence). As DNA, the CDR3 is TGTGCCAGCAGTCACCTTCGGTCTAGCGGCACAGATACGCAGTATTTT. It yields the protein CASSHLRSSGTDTQYF.

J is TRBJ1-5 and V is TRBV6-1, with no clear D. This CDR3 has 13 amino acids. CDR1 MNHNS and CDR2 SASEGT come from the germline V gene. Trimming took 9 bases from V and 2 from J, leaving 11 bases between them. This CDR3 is CASAGLRNQPQHF. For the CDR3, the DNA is TGTGCCAGTGCAGGTTTACGCAATCAGCCCCAGCATTTT.

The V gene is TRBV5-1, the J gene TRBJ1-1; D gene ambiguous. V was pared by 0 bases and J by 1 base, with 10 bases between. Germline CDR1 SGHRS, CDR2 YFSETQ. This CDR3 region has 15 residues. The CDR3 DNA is TGCGCCAGCAGCTTGGAAAGAGGCCGGAACACTGAAGCTTTCTTT. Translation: CASSLERGRNTEAFF.

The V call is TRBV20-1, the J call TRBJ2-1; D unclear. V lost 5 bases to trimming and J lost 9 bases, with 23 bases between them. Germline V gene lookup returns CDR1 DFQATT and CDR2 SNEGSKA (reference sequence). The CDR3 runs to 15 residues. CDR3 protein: CSAGQELAVVGEQFF. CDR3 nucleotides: TGCAGTGCTGGTCAGGAACTCGCAGTTGTTGGTGAGCAGTTCTTC.

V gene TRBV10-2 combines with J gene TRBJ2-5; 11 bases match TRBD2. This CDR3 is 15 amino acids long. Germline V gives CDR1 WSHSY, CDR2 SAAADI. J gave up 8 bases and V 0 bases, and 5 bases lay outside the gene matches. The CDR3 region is CASSESLAGGITQYF. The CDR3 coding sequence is TGCGCCAGCAGTGAGTCTCTAGCGGGGGGAATAACCCAGTACTTC.

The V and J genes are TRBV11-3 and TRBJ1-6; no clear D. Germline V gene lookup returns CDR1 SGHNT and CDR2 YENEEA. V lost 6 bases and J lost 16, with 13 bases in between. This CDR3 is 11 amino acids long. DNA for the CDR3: TGTGCCAGCAGTTCTAGGGCCATACTCCACTTT. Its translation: CASSSRAILHF.

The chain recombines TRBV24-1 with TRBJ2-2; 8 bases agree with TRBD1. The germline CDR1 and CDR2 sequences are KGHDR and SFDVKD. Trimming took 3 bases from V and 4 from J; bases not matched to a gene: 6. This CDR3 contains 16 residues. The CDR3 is CATSDPGQAPTGELFF. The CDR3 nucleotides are TGTGCCACCAGTGATCCGGGACAGGCCCCCACCGGGGAGCTGTTTTTT.